The subject of this entry is one T cell receptor beta chain. The sample comes from a study of blood T cell repertoires in COVID-19. Study background: Spain, Italy and the United States supplied samples that represented acute and convalescent COVID-19. Sources were T cells, B-cell-depleted T cells, or PBMCs; the material itself was cDNA or gDNA.

The V and J ends lost 5 bases and 8 bases respectively, with 10 bases between them. Germline V gives CDR1 DFQATT, CDR2 SNEGSKA (reference sequence). The CDR3 contains 11 residues. Original handling: Amplification of reference gene primers was used by the study to estimate nucleated cell counts. Sequenced by immunoSEQ multiplex PCR; TCRdb stores in-frame clones only, minus some. V and J calls and clone size are given by that table; D and trimming were obtained from the DNA. The table lists about 130,000 clones, 60% to 80% of them singletons. Material for sequencing was peripheral blood. This receptor was identified in a woman aged 65 to 85 with acute or convalescent COVID-19. The chain joins TRBV20-1 to TRBJ2-1; D may be TRBD1 (5 bases). The CDR3 spells CSAGQGYEQFF. The CDR3 DNA sequence: TGCAGTGCTGGCCAGGGATATGAGCAGTTCTTC.